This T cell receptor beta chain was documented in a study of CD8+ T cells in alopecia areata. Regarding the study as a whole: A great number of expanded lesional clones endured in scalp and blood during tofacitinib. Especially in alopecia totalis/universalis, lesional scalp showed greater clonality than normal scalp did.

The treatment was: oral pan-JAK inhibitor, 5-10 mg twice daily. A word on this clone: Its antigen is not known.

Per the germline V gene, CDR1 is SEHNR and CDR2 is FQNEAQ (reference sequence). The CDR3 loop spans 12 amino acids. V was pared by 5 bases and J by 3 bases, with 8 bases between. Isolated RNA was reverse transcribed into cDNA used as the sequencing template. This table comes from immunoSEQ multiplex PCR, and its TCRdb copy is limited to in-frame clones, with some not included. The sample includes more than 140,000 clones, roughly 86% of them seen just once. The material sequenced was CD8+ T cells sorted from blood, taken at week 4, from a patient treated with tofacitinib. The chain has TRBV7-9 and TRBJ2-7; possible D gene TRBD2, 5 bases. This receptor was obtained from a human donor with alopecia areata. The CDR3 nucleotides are TGTGCCAGCAGCCCGGGGTACTACGAGCAGTACTTC. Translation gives CASSPGYYEQYF. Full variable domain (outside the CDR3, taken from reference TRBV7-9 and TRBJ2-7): DTGVSQNPRHKITKRGQNVTFRCDPISEHNRLYWYRQTLGQGPEFLTYFQNEAQLEKSRLLSDRFSAERPKGSFSTLEIQRTEQGDSAMYLCASSPGYYEQYFGPGTRLTVT.